Listed here are 4 T cell receptor beta chains from one sample, sequenced in a study of T cells expressing NK-cell markers. TCRdb reprocessed the 5' RACE reads; each CDR3 protein has one entry and no DNA is given. The sample is made up of roughly 430,000 distinct CDR3 sequences, and the top ten hold 7.3% of it. The specimen sequenced was blood T cells: a sorted CD56 or NKG2C T cell subset, CD4+ or CD8+ T cells, or bulk PBMC T cells (not recorded which). These receptors were obtained from a woman between 18 and 70 years old in good health.

J is TRBJ2-1 and V is TRBV5-1. CDR1 SGHRS and CDR2 YFSETQ come from the germline V gene. The CDR3 runs to 13 residues. The CDR3 reads CASSLGQTDEQFF.

This sequence joins TRBV7-9 and TRBJ1-2. CDR3 length equals 13 residues. Germline CDR1 and CDR2: SEHNR and FQNEAQ (reference sequence). The CDR3: CASSPVTRYGYTF.

The rearrangement joins TRBV7-6 to TRBJ1-1; TCRdb's D call of TRBD1 is untestable without DNA. CDR1 is SGHVS, CDR2 FNYEAQ, per germline. The CDR3 sequence is 13 residues long. This CDR3 reads CASGPQGKTEAFF. Complete variable domain (other parts from reference TRBV7-6 and TRBJ1-1): GAGVSQSPRYKVTKRGQDVALRCDPISGHVSLYWYRQALGQGPEFLTYFNYEAQQDKSGLPNDRFSAERPEGSISTLTIQRTEQRDSAMYRCASGPQGKTEAFFGQGTRLTVV.

V gene TRBV12-5 combines with J gene TRBJ2-1; TCRdb proposes TRBD2, but this gene call is untestable without DNA. The CDR3 extends over 15 amino acids. CDR1 is LGHNT and CDR2 is FRNRAP in the germline V gene. CDR3 sequence reads: CASGLGSSGDNEQFF.